The 3 T cell receptor beta chains below come from one sample, sequenced in a study of spatial heterogeneity in lung cancer. MiXCR was run by TCRdb on the 5' RACE reads, yielding one entry per CDR3 protein. The table lists about 14,000 distinct CDR3 sequences, around a tenth of them singletons, with roughly 28% in the top ten. Time point described: sample taken at primary tumor resection. No cell sorting; template was whole RNA from tumor, lung tissue or PBMC. This specimen consisted of PBMCs, obtained at surgery. The receptors here all came from a male donor with early-stage non-small cell lung cancer.

As for this clonotype: This may be a read error: a much more frequent sequence differs by one nucleotide. The V gene is TRBV5-1, the J gene TRBJ1-1; D not resolved. CDR3 length equals 13 residues. V was cut by 0 bases and J by 10 bases, with 13 bases left in between. CDR1 is SGHRS and CDR2 is YFSETQ in the germline V gene. The CDR3: CASSLAVPGRAFF. The CDR3 nucleotides read TGCGCCAGCAGCTTGGCCGTTCCTGGGAGAGCTTTCTTT.

The chain uses TRBV19 and TRBJ1-5; TRBD1 matches at 11 bases. There are 15 residues in the CDR3. Germline CDR1 is LNHDA and CDR2 is SQIVND (reference sequence). J was trimmed by 4 bases and V by 5 bases; bases with no gene match: 4. Here the CDR3 reads CASSAGTGGNQPQHF. The CDR3 nucleotides read TGTGCCAGTAGTGCCGGGACAGGGGGTAATCAGCCCCAGCATTTT.

The CDR3 nucleotides read TGTGCCAGCAGCTTAGTCGGAGGCGGTGAGCAGTTCTTC. Residues: CASSLVGGGEQFF. The V and J genes are TRBV7-8 and TRBJ2-1; maybe TRBD2 (5 bases). The CDR3 totals 13 residues. Deletions cut 1 base from V and 9 bases from J, with 10 bases between. CDR1 and CDR2 from the germline V gene are SGHVS and FQNEAQ.